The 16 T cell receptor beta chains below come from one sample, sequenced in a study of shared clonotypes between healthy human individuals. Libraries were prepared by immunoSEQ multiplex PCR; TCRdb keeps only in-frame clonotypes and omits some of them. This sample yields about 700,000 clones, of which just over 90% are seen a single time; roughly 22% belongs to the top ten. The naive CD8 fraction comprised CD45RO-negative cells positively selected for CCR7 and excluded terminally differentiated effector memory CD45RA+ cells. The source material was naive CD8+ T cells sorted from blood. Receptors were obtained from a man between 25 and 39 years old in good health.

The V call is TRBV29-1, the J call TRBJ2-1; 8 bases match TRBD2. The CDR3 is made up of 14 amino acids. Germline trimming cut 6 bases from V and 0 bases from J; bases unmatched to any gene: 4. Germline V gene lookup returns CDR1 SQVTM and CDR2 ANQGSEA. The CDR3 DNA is TGCAGCGTAGTACTAGCGGCCTCCTACAATGAGCAGTTCTTC. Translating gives CSVVLAASYNEQFF.

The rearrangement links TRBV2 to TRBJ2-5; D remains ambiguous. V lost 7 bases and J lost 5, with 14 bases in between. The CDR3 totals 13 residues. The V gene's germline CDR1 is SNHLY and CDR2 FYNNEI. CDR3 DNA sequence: TGTGCCAGCATGAGTAGGGCCGGGGAGACCCAGTACTTC. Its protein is CASMSRAGETQYF. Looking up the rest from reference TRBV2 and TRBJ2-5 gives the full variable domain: EPEVTQTPSHQVTQMGQEVILRCVPISNHLYFYWYRQILGQKVEFLVSFYNNEISEKSEIFDDQFSVERPDGSNFTLKIRSTKLEDSAMYFCASMSRAGETQYFGPGTRLLVL.

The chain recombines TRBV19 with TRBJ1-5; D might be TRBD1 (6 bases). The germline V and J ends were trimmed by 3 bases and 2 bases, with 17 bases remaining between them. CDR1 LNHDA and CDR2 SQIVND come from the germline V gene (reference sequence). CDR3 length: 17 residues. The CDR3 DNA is TGTGCCAGTAGTATTTGTACAGGGTTCGATTGCAATCAGCCCCAGCATTTT. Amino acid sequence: CASSICTGFDCNQPQHF.

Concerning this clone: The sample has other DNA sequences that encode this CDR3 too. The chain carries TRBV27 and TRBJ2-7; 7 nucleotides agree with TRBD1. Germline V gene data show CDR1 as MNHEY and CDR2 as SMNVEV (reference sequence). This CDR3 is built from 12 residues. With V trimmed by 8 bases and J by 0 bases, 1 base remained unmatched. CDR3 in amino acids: CASRTGSYEQYF. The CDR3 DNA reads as TGTGCCAGCCGGACAGGCTCCTACGAGCAGTACTTC.

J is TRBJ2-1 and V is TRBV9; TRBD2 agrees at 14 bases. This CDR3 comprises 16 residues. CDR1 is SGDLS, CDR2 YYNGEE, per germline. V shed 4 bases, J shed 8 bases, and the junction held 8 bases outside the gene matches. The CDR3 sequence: CASSPEGLAGVHEQFF. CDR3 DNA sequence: TGTGCCAGCAGCCCAGAGGGACTAGCGGGAGTCCATGAGCAGTTCTTC.

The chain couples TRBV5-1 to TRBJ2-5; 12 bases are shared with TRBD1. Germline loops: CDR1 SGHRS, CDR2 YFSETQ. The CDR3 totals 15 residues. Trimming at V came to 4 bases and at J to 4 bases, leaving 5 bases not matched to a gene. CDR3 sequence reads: CASSPGTGGPETQYF. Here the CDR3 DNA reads TGCGCCAGCAGCCCCGGGACAGGGGGCCCAGAGACCCAGTACTTC.

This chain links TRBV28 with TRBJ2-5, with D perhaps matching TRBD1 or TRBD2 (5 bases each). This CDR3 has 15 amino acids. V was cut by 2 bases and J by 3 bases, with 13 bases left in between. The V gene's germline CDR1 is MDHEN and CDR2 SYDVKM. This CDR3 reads CASSLTSRGEETQYF. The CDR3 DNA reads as TGTGCCAGCAGTTTAACCAGCCGAGGGGAAGAGACCCAGTACTTC.

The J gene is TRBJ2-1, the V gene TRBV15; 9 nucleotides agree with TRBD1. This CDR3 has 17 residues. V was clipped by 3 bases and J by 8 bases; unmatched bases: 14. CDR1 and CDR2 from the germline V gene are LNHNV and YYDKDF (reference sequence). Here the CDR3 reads CATSSDNRGRLVDEQFF. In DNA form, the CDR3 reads TGTGCCACCAGCAGTGACAACAGGGGGCGTCTAGTCGATGAGCAGTTCTTC. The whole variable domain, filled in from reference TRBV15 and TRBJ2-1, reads DAMVIQNPRYQVTQFGKPVTLSCSQTLNHNVMYWYQQKSSQAPKLLFHYYDKDFNNEADTPDNFQSRRPNTSFCFLDIRSPGLGDTAMYLCATSSDNRGRLVDEQFFGPGTRLTVL.

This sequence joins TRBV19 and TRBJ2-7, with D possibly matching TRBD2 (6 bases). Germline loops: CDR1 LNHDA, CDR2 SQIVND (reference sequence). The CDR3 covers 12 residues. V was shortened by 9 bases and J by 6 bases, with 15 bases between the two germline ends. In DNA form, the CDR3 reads TGTGCCAGAGGAGCGGGTACGCGCGAGCAGTACTTC. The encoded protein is CARGAGTREQYF.

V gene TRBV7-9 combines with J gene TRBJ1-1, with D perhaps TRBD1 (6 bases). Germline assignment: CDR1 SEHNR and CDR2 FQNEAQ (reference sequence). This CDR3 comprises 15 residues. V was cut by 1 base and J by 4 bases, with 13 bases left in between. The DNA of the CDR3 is TGTGCCAGCAGCTTAGGGTCGCCCAGGGGCACTGAAGCTTTCTTT. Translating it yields CASSLGSPRGTEAFF.

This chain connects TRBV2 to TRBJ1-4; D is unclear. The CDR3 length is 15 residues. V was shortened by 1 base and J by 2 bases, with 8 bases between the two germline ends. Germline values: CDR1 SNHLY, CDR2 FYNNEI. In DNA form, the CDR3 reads TGTGCCAGCAGTGAAGGAGGATTCACTAATGAAAAACTGTTTTTT. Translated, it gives CASSEGGFTNEKLFF.

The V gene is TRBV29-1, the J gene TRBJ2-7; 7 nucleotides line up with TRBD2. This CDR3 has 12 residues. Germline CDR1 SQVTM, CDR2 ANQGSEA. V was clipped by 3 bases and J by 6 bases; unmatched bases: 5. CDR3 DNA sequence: TGCAGCGTTGAGGGACTATCGAGCGAGCAGTACTTC. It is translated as CSVEGLSSEQYF.

In DNA form, the CDR3 reads TGTGCCAGCAGCTTAGGTGGGAAGACCTCCTACGAGCAGTACTTC. This encodes CASSLGGKTSYEQYF. The chain links TRBV7-9 to TRBJ2-7; D is uncertain. CDR1 and CDR2 from the germline V gene are SEHNR and FQNEAQ (reference sequence). V shed 1 base and J shed 0 bases, with 10 bases lying between them. This CDR3 has 15 amino acids. The complete variable domain, with remaining parts taken from reference TRBV7-9 and TRBJ2-7, reads DTGVSQNPRHKITKRGQNVTFRCDPISEHNRLYWYRQTLGQGPEFLTYFQNEAQLEKSRLLSDRFSAERPKGSFSTLEIQRTEQGDSAMYLCASSLGGKTSYEQYFGPGTRLTVT.

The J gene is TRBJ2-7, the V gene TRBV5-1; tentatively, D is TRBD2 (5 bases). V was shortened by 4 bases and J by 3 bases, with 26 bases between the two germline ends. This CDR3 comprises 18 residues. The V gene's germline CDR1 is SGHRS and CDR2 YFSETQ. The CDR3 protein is CASSRSDDPGGPFYEQYF. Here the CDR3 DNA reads TGCGCCAGCAGCCGATCGGACGATCCTGGAGGACCCTTCTACGAGCAGTACTTC.

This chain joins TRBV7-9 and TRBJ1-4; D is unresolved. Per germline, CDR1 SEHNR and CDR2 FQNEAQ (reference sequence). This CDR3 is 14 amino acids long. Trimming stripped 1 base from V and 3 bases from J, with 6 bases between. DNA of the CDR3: TGTGCCAGCAGCTTAGTAGAGGCTAATGAAAAACTGTTTTTT. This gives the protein CASSLVEANEKLFF.

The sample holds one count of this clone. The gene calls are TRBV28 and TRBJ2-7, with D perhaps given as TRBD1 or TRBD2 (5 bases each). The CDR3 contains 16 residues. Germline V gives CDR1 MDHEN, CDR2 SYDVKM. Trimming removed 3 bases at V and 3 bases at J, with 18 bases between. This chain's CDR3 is CASSLGLAPPLYEQYF. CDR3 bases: TGTGCCAGCAGTTTGGGGCTAGCCCCTCCTCTCTACGAGCAGTACTTC.